What follows are 12 T cell receptor beta chains derived from one specimen sequenced in a study of PD-1 blockade in mismatch repair-deficient tumors. Some clones are missing from TCRdb's copy, which holds only in-frame ones; the method was immunoSEQ multiplex PCR. The data show tens of thousands of clones, around 88% seen once. The sample consisted of peripheral blood, taken 52 weeks after starting pembrolizumab. These receptor sequences come from an adult with mismatch repair-deficient cancer.

V usage is TRBV6-5 and J usage is TRBJ1-1; a possible D gene is TRBD1 (5 bases). CDR3 size: 13 residues. Per the germline V gene, CDR1 is MNHEY and CDR2 is SVGAGI. Trimming pared 6 bases from V and 6 bases from J, leaving 14 bases between. This chain's CDR3 is CASRIGRGAEAFF. CDR3 in DNA: TGTGCCAGCAGAATTGGGCGGGGGGCTGAAGCTTTCTTT.

This clone came up once. The gene calls are TRBV7-2 and TRBJ2-7; TRBD1 matches at 10 bases. J lost 4 bases, V lost 2 bases, and 8 bases had no gene match. The CDR3 extends over 16 amino acids. Germline CDR1 is SGHTA and CDR2 is FQGNSA. CDR3 DNA sequence: TGTGCCAGCAGCTTATCCTCGGACAGGGGGAGGTACGAGCAGTACTTC. Translated: CASSLSSDRGRYEQYF. Together with reference TRBV7-2 and TRBJ2-7, the CDR3 gives the full variable domain: GAGVSQSPSNKVTEKGKDVELRCDPISGHTALYWYRQSLGQGLEFLIYFQGNSAPDKSGLPSDRFSAERTGGSVSTLTIQRTQQEDSAVYLCASSLSSDRGRYEQYFGPGTRLTVT.

This clone was seen more than once but under ten times. The chain joins TRBV28 to TRBJ1-2, with 8 bases lining up with TRBD1. The length of the CDR3 is 12 residues. Germline CDR1 is MDHEN and CDR2 is SYDVKM. The J segment lost 8 bases and the V segment lost 10 bases, leaving 9 bases of the junction unmatched. The chain's CDR3 is CAIPDRAYGYTF. The CDR3 bases are TGTGCCATCCCGGACAGGGCATACGGCTACACCTTC.

The gene calls are TRBV6-1 and TRBJ2-2; TRBD1 agrees at 8 bases. V was clipped by 5 bases and J by 5 bases; unmatched bases: 4. The CDR3 loop spans 14 amino acids. CDR1 is MNHNS and CDR2 is SASEGT in the germline V gene. CDR3 nucleotides: TGTGCCAGCAGTTGGAGACAGGGGACCGGGGAGCTGTTTTTT. It specifies CASSWRQGTGELFF.

The CDR3 spells CASIPQEMNTEAFF. For the CDR3, the DNA is TGTGCCAGCATCCCACAAGAGATGAACACTGAAGCTTTCTTT. The chain joins TRBV6-6 to TRBJ1-1, with D hard to call. This CDR3 contains 14 residues. CDR1 is MNHNY and CDR2 is SVGAGI in the germline V gene (reference sequence). V was trimmed by 7 bases and J by 0 bases, leaving 12 bases between them.

This chain connects TRBV7-9 to TRBJ2-5; D gene unclear. This CDR3 is 13 amino acids long. V lost 1 base and J lost 4, with 7 bases in between. Germline lookup yields CDR1 SEHNR and CDR2 FQNEAQ (reference sequence). CDR3 bases: TGTGCCAGCAGCTTAGTTCACCGAGAGACCCAGTACTTC. Translation gives CASSLVHRETQYF.

This rearrangement joins TRBV5-6 to TRBJ2-2; 7 bases agree with TRBD2. J was trimmed by 5 bases and V by 4 bases; bases with no gene match: 8. The CDR3 length is 15 residues. Germline CDR1 and CDR2: SGHDT and YYEEEE. CDR3 region: CASSPGGRRTGELFF. CDR3 DNA sequence: TGTGCCAGCAGCCCCGGCGGGAGAAGGACCGGGGAGCTGTTTTTT.

The chain joins TRBV18 to TRBJ1-5; the D gene is possibly TRBD1 (6 bases). CDR3 size: 16 residues. Germline V gene data show CDR1 as KGHSH and CDR2 as LQKENI. V was pared by 2 bases and J by 0 bases, with 11 bases between. As DNA, the CDR3 is TGTGCCAGCTCACCAGTCCAGGGGCCTAGCAATCAGCCCCAGCATTTT. It yields the protein CASSPVQGPSNQPQHF.

Only one count was recorded for this clone. V usage is TRBV15 and J usage is TRBJ2-1; 9 bases fit TRBD2. CDR1 is LNHNV and CDR2 is YYDKDF in the germline V gene (reference sequence). V shed 1 base and J 10 bases; nucleotides not matched to a gene: 11. The CDR3 has 16 residues. Written as DNA, the CDR3 is TGTGCCACCAGCAGAGGTGGCGGGAGGGCCTCTTACGAGCAGTTCTTC. Translation gives CATSRGGGRASYEQFF. Full variable domain (missing parts from reference TRBV15 and TRBJ2-1): DAMVIQNPRYQVTQFGKPVTLSCSQTLNHNVMYWYQQKSSQAPKLLFHYYDKDFNNEADTPDNFQSRRPNTSFCFLDIRSPGLGDTAMYLCATSRGGGRASYEQFFGPGTRLTVL.

The rearrangement uses TRBV9 and TRBJ2-1; 7 nucleotides match TRBD2. Germline CDR1 is SGDLS and CDR2 is YYNGEE. The CDR3 is 15 residues long. J lost 0 bases, V lost 3 bases, and 3 bases had no gene match. Here the CDR3 DNA reads TGTGCCAGCAGCGGTGGCGGGAGCTCCTACAATGAGCAGTTCTTC. It yields the protein CASSGGGSSYNEQFF.

The chain couples TRBV6-5 to TRBJ2-7, with D unresolved. The CDR3 consists of 14 residues. CDR1 is MNHEY, CDR2 SVGAGI, per germline. Trimming cost V 0 bases and J 3 bases, with 9 bases left between them. Here the CDR3 DNA reads TGTGCCAGCAGTTACTCGACCGAACGCTACGAGCAGTACTTC. This gives the protein CASSYSTERYEQYF.

V is TRBV7-2 and J is TRBJ1-4; D gene ambiguous. Between the trimmed V and J ends, which lost 1 base and 8 bases, there was a span of 8 bases. Germline V lookup: CDR1 SGHTA, CDR2 FQGNSA. The CDR3 is 13 amino acids. CDR3 DNA: TGTGCCAGCAGCTTAGTGCCAGACGAAAAACTGTTTTTT. Protein: CASSLVPDEKLFF.